This record covers a single T cell receptor (beta chain). Authors' processing steps: Amplification from reference gene primers served as the basis for estimated nucleated cell counts. TCRdb's table, derived via immunoSEQ multiplex PCR, lists solely in-frame clones and lacks some. Clonal size and the V and J genes are those of that table, whereas D and trimming came from the DNA. The table includes a few hundred thousand clones, roughly 84% detected once. J was trimmed by 8 bases and V by 2 bases; bases with no gene match: 3. The germline gives CDR1 SGHNT, CDR2 YYREEE (reference sequence). The CDR3 is made up of 13 amino acids. The data originate from a study of blood T cell repertoires in COVID-19. Study details: Recovery meant two consecutive negative NP/OP PCR tests, professional clearance, or resolved symptoms. Sources were T cells, B-cell-depleted T cells, or PBMCs; the material itself was cDNA or gDNA.

This receptor was obtained from a man younger than 45 in a cohort exposed to, infected with or recovered from COVID-19 (not recorded which). The V and J genes are TRBV5-4 and TRBJ2-2, with 7 bases fitting TRBD2. Input material: PBMCs or T cells enriched from blood (not recorded which). The CDR3 sequence: CASSLAGPGELFF. Here the CDR3 DNA reads TGTGCCAGCAGCTTAGCGGGGCCAGGGGAGCTGTTTTTT.